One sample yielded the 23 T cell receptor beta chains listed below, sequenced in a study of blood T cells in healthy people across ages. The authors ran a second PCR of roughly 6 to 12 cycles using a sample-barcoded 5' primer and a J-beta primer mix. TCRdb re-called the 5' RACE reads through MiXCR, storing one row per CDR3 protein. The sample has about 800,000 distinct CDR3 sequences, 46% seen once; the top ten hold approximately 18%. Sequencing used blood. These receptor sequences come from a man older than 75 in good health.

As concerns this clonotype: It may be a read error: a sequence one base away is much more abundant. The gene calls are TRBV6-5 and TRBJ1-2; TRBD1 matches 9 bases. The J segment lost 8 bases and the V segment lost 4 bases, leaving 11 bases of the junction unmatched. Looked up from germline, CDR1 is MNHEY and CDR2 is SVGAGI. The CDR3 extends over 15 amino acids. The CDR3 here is CASSSSSTGGAGYTF. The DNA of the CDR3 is TGTGCCAGCAGTTCCTCGAGTACAGGGGGCGCAGGCTACACCTTC.

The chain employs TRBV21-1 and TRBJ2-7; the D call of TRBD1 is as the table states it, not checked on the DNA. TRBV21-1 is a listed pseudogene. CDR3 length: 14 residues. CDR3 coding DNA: TGTGCCAGCAAACTCTGGGCGATTACCTACGAGCAGTACTTC. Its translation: CASKLWAITYEQYF.

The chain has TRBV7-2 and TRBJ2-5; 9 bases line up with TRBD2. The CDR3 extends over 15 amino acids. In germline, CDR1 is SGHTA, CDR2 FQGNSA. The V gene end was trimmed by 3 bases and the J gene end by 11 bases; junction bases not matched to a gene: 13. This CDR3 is CASSFSGSSFNEQYF. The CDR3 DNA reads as TGTGCCAGCAGCTTTAGCGGGAGCAGCTTCAATGAGCAGTACTTC.

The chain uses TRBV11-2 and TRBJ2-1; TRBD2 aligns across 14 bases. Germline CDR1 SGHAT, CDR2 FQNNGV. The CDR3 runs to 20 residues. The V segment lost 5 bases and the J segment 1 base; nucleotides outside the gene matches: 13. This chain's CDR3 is CASSISRGTSGRVSYNEQFF. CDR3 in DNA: TGTGCCAGCAGCATTTCGAGGGGGACTAGCGGGAGAGTTTCCTACAATGAGCAGTTCTTC.

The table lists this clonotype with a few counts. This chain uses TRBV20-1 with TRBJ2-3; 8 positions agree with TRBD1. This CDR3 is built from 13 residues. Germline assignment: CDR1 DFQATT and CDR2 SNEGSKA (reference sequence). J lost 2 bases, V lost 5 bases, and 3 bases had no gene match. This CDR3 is CSAAGGLTDTQYF. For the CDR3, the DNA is TGCAGTGCTGCAGGGGGCCTCACAGATACGCAGTATTTT.

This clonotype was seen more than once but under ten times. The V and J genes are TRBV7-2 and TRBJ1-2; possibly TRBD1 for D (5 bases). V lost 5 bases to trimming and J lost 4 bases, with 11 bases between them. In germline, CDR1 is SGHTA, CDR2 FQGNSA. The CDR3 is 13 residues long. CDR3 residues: CASSRDSIYGYTF. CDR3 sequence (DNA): TGTGCCAGCAGCCGGGACTCGATCTATGGCTACACCTTC.

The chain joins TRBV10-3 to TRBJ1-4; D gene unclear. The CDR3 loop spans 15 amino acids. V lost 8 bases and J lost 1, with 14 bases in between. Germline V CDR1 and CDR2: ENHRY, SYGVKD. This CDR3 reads CAIADGRGTNEKLFF. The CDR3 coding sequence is TGTGCCATCGCGGATGGACGGGGAACTAATGAAAAACTGTTTTTT.

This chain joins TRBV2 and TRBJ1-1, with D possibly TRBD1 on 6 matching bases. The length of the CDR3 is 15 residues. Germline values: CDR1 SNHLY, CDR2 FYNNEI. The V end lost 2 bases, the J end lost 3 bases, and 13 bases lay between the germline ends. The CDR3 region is CASSEFQGTYTEAFF. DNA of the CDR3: TGTGCCAGCAGTGAATTCCAGGGGACCTACACTGAAGCTTTCTTT.

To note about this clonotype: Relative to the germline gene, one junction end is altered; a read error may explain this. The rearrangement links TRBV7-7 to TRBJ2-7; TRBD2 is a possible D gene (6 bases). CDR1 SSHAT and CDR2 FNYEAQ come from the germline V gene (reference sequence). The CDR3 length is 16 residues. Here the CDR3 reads CASSFPQQEGFYEQYF. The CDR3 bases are TGTGCTAGCAGCTTCCCCCAGCAGGAGGGATTCTACGAGCAGTACTTC. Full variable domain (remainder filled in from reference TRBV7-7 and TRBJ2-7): GAGVSQSPRYKVTKRGQDVTLRCDPISSHATLYWYQQALGQGPEFLTYFNYEAQPDKSGLPSDRFSAERPEGSISTLTIQRTEQRDSAMYRCASSFPQQEGFYEQYFGPGTRLTVT.

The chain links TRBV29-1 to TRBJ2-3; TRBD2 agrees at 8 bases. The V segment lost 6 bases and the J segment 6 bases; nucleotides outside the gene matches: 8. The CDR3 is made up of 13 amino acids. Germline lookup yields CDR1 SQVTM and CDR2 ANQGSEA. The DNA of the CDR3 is TGCAGCGTAGCGGGAGTCACAACGGATACGCAGTATTTT. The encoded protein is CSVAGVTTDTQYF.

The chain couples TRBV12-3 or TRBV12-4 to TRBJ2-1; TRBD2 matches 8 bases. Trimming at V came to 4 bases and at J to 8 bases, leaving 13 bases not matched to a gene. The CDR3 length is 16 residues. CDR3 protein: CASSYGTRGRADEQFF. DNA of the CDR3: TGTGCCAGCAGTTACGGGACTAGAGGGAGAGCCGATGAGCAGTTCTTC.

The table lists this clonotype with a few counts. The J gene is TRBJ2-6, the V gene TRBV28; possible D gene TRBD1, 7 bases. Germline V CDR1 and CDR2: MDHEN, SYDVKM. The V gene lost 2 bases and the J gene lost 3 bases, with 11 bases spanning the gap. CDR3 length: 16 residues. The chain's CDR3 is CASSLGGGGGANVLTF. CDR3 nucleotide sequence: TGTGCCAGCAGTTTAGGAGGGGGCGGTGGGGCCAACGTCCTGACTTTC.

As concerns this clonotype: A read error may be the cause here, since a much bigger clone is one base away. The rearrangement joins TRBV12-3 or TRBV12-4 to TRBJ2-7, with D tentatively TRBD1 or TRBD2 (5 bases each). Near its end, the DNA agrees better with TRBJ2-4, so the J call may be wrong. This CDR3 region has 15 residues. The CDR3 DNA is TGTGCCAGCAGTTCCGGGGCGGACGCCAAAAACATTCAGTACTTC. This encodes CASSSGADAKNIQYF.

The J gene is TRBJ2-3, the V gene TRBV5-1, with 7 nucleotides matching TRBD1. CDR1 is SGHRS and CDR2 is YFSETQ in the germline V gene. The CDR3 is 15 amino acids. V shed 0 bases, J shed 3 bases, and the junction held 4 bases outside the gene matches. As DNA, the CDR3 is TGCGCCAGCAGCTTGGAAGGCAGGGGGACAGATACGCAGTATTTT. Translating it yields CASSLEGRGTDTQYF.

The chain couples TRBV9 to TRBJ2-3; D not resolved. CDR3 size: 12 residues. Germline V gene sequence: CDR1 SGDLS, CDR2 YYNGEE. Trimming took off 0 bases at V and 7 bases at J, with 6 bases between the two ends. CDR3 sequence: CASSVDLNTQYF. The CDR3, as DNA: TGTGCCAGCAGCGTAGATCTTAATACGCAGTATTTT.

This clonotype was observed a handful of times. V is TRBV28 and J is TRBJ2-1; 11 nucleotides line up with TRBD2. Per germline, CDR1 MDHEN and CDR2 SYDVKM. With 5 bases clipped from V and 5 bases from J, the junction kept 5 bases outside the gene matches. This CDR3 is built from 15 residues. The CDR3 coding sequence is TGTGCCAGCAGTCCACTAGCGGGAGTGAACAATGAGCAGTTCTTC. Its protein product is CASSPLAGVNNEQFF.

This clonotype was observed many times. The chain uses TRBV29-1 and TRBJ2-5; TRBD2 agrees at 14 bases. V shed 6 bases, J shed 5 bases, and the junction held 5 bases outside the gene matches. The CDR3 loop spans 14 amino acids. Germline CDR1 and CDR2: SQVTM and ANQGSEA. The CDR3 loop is CSVQGTSGSETQYF. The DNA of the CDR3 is TGCAGCGTCCAAGGGACTAGCGGGAGTGAGACCCAGTACTTC.

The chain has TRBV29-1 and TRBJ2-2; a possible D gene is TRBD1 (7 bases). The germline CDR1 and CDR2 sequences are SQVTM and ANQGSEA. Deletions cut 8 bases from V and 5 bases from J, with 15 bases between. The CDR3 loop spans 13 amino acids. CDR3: CSLMSGGTGELFF. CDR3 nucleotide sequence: TGCAGCCTAATGTCAGGGGGGACCGGGGAGCTGTTTTTT.

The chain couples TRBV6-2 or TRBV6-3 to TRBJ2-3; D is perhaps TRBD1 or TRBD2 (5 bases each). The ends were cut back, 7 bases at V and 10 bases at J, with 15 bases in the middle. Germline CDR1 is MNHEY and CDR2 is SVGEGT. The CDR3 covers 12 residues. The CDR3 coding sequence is TGTGCCAGCACCGACAACCCGGGACCGCAGTATTTT. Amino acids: CASTDNPGPQYF.

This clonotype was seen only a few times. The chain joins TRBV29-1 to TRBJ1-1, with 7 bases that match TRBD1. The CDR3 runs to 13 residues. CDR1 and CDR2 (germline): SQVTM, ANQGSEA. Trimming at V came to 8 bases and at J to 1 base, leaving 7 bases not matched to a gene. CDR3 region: CSLNRGRNTEAFF. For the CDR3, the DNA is TGCAGCCTTAACAGGGGAAGGAACACTGAAGCTTTCTTT.

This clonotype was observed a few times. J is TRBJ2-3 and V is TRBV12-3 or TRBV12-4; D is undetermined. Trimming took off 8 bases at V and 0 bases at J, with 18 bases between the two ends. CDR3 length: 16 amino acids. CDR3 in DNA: TGTGCCAGCTCCCCGCGCCCCCCCGATAGCACAGATACGCAGTATTTT. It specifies CASSPRPPDSTDTQYF.

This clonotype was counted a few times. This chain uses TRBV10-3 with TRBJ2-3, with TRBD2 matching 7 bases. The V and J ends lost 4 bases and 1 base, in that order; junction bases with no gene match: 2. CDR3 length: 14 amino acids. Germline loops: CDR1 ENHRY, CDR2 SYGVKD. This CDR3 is CAISGLAGTDTQYF. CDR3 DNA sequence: TGTGCCATCAGTGGTCTAGCGGGCACAGATACGCAGTATTTT.

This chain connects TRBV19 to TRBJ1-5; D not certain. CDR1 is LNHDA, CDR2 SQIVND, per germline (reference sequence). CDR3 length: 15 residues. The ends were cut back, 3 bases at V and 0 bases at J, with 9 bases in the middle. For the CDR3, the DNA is TGTGCCAGTAGTATTGGGCCAGTTAGCAATCAGCCCCAGCATTTT. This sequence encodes CASSIGPVSNQPQHF.